The clone carrying this T cell receptor (beta chain) was seen ten or more times. Its antigen is still unknown. This sample is drawn from a study of identical twins. Study-level findings and limits: Researchers reported weaker excess twin sharing in beta out-of-frame sequences.

A universal primer site was added by template switching, and unique molecular identifiers were carried by the cDNA. TCRdb redid the calling of the 5' RACE reads with MiXCR, one entry per CDR3 protein. The repertoire holds approximately 280,000 distinct CDR3 sequences, with roughly 8.6% as singletons. The germline CDR1 and CDR2 sequences are WSHSY and SAAADI. The CDR3 has 15 amino acids. V was clipped by 4 bases and J by 5 bases; unmatched bases: 6. Separately, the same data were catalogued under a study of yellow fever vaccine responses in identical twins.

This sequence was found in a woman younger than 35 in good health. Sequenced input: memory (CD45RO+) T cells sorted from blood. The chain has TRBV10-2 and TRBJ2-2; TRBD2 matches at 8 bases. The CDR3: CASSVSGSGTGELFF. Written as DNA, the CDR3 is TGCGCCAGCAGTGTCAGCGGGAGCGGGACCGGGGAGCTGTTTTTT.